The clone carrying this T cell receptor (beta chain) was seen only once. Its target is unknown. The data stem from a study of OX40 agonist ivuxolimab in advanced cancers. Study summary: About 40% of patients had received prior checkpoint inhibitor therapy. Study outcomes and limitations: Expanded peripheral T cell antigen specificity was not determined. In the 0.1 to 3.0 mg/kg range, CD4+ and CD8+ blood T cells had expanded clonally by week 6. Expanded clones were, on average, more numerous in CD8+ T cells than in CD4+.

Germline CDR1 is MNHEY and CDR2 is SVGAGI. Trimming shortened V by 8 bases and J by 5 bases, and 12 bases separated the two germline ends. The CDR3 is 12 amino acids. Produced via immunoSEQ multiplex PCR; TCRdb's table is partial and in-frame only. The sample has about 110,000 clones; approximately 90% are singletons. This material consisted of CD4+ or CD8+ T cells sorted from blood, taken in a trial of the OX40 agonist ivuxolimab. This chain links TRBV6-5 with TRBJ1-2, with D uncertain. This sequence originates from an adult with an advanced solid tumor such as melanoma, head and neck, liver or kidney cancer. The CDR3, as DNA: TGTGCCAGCGCCCCAGCCTCTTATGGCTACACCTTC. It yields the protein CASAPASYGYTF.